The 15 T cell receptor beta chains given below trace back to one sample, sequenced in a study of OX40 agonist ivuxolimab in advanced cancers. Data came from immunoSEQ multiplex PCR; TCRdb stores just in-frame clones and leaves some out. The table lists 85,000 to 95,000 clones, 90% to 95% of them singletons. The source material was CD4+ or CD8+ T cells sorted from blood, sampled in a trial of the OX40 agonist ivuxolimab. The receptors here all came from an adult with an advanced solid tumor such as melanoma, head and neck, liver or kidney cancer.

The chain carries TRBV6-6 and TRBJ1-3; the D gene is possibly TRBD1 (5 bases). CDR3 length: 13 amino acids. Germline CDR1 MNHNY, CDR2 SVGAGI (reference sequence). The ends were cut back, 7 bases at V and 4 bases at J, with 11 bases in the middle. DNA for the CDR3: TGTGCCAGCATCCCAGGGTTCGGAAACACCATATATTTT. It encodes CASIPGFGNTIYF.

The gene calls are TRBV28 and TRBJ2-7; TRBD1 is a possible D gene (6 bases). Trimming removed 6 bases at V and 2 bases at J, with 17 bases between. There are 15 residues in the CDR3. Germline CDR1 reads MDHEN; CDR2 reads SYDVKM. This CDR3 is CASSRNTGIPYEQYF. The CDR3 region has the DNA TGTGCCAGCAGCCGAAATACAGGGATTCCCTACGAGCAGTACTTC.

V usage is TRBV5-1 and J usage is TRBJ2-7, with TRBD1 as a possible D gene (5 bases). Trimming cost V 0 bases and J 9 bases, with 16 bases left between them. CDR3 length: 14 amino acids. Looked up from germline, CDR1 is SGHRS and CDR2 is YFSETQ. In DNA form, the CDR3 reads TGCGCCAGCAGCTTGGGGCCCCCAGGTAGGGGGCAGTACTTC. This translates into CASSLGPPGRGQYF.

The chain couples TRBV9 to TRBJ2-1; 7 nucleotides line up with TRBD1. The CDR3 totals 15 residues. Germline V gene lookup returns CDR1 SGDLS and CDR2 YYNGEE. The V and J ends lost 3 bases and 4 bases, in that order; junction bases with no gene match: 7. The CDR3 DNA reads TGTGCCAGCAGCGCCGGACAGGCGATATACAATGAGCAGTTCTTC. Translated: CASSAGQAIYNEQFF.

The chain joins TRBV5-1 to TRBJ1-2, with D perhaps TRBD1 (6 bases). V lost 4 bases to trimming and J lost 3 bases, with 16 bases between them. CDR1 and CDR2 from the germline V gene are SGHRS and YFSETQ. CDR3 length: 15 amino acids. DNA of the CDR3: TGCGCCAGCAGCCATGGACTGACAGGAGACTATGGCTACACCTTC. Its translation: CASSHGLTGDYGYTF.

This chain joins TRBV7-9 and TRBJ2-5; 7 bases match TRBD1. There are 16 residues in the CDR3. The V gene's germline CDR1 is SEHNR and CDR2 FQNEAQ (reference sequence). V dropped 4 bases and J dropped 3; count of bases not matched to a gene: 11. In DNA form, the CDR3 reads TGTGCCAGCAGCTGGCGGACAGGACGGAATGAAGAGACCCAGTACTTC. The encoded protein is CASSWRTGRNEETQYF.

CDR3 nucleotides: TGTGCCAGCAGCTTAGGACGAGTCAACTACAATGAGCAGTTCTTC. This codes for CASSLGRVNYNEQFF. The chain employs TRBV11-2 and TRBJ2-1; unclear D gene. The ends were cut back, 1 base at V and 3 bases at J, with 10 bases in the middle. The length of the CDR3 is 15 residues. Germline V gene data show CDR1 as SGHAT and CDR2 as FQNNGV.

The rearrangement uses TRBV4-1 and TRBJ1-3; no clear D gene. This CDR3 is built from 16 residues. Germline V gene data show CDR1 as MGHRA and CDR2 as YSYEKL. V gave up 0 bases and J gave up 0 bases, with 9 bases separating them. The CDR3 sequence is CASSQDPGRSGNTIYF. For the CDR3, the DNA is TGCGCCAGCAGCCAAGATCCGGGCCGCTCTGGAAACACCATATATTTT.

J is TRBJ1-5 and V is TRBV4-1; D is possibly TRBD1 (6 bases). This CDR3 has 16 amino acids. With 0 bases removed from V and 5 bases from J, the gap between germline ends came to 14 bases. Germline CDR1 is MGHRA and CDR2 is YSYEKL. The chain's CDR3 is CASSQDRNRDDQPQHF. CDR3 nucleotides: TGCGCCAGCAGCCAAGATCGTAACAGGGATGATCAGCCCCAGCATTTT.

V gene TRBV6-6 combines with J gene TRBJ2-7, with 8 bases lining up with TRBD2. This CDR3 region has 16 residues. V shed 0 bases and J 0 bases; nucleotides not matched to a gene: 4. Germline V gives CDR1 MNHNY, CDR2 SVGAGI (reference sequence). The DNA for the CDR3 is TGTGCCAGCAGTTACTCCAGCGGGAGTCCCTCCTACGAGCAGTACTTC. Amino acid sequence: CASSYSSGSPSYEQYF.

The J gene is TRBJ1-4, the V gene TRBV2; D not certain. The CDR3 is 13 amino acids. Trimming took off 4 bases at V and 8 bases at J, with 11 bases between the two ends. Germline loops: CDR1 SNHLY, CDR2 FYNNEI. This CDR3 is CASSVGSKEKLFF. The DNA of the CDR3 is TGTGCCAGCAGTGTTGGCAGCAAAGAAAAACTGTTTTTT.

CDR3 amino acids: CASSLAGPQASEQFF. CDR3 DNA sequence: TGTGCCAGCAGCTTAGCAGGTCCCCAAGCATCAGAGCAGTTCTTC. The chain recombines TRBV7-9 with TRBJ2-1; D call uncertain. Germline lookup yields CDR1 SEHNR and CDR2 FQNEAQ (reference sequence). V was cut by 0 bases and J by 10 bases, with 16 bases left in between. The CDR3 extends over 15 amino acids.

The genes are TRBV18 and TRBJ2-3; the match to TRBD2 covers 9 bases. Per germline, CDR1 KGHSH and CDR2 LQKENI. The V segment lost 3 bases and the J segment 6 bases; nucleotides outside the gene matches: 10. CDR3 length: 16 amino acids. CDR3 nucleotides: TGTGCCAGCTCACCTATAGGGCTAGCGGGAACGGATACGCAGTATTTT. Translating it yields CASSPIGLAGTDTQYF.

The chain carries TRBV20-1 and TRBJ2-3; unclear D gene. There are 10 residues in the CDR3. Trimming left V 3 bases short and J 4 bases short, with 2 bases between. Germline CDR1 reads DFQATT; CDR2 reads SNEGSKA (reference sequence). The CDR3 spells CSASADTQYF. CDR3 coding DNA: TGCAGTGCTAGTGCAGATACGCAGTATTTT.

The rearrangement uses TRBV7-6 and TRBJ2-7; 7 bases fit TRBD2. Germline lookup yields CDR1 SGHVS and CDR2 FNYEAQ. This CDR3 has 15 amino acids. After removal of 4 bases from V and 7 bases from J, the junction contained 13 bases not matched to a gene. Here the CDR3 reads CASSSIPGWGGEQYF. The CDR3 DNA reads TGTGCCAGCAGCTCAATCCCCGGATGGGGAGGGGAGCAGTACTTC. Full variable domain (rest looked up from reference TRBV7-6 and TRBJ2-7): GAGVSQSPRYKVTKRGQDVALRCDPISGHVSLYWYRQALGQGPEFLTYFNYEAQQDKSGLPNDRFSAERPEGSISTLTIQRTEQRDSAMYRCASSSIPGWGGEQYFGPGTRLTVT.